This is a list of T cell receptor beta chains from one sample in a study of post-analysis software for immune sequencing data. TCRdb independently ran MiXCR on the PCR reads; one entry per CDR3 protein. Of hundreds of thousands of distinct CDR3 sequences listed, about 50% were seen once; the top ten hold about 4.8%. Sequencing used blood. The receptors come from a girl between 10 and 17 years old with multiple sclerosis. The CDR3 runs from the conserved cysteine through the conserved F or W. The order of the fields is J gene, clone size, V gene, D gene, CDR3 protein, CDR3 DNA. D genes are given only for firm matches. Clone size is given for some rows only: seen once, a few or many times, or a class if the clone is expanded.

>TRBJ2-7|-|TRBV9|-
CASSVGVQFSYEQYF
TGTGCCAGCAGCGTAGGGGTTCAATTCTCCTACGAGCAGTACTTC
>TRBJ2-3|-|TRBV12-3/TRBV12-4|TRBD2
CASSVSGFTDTQYF
TGTGCCAGCAGCGTTAGCGGGTTTACAGATACGCAGTATTTT
>TRBJ1-2|-|TRBV6-6|-
CASSYVGYTF
TGTGCCAGCAGTTACGTTGGCTACACCTTC
>TRBJ2-2|-|TRBV5-1|TRBD2
CASSTGTSGAGELFF
TGCGCCAGCAGCACCGGGACTAGCGGGGCCGGGGAGCTGTTTTTT
>TRBJ2-5|-|TRBV6-5|-
CAGSYSRGFQETQYF
TGTGCCGGCAGTTACTCGAGAGGGTTTCAAGAGACCCAGTACTTC
>TRBJ2-7|-|TRBV5-1|-
CASSLKGSGEQYF
TGCGCCAGCAGCTTGAAAGGGTCCGGGGAGCAGTACTTC
>TRBJ2-5|-|TRBV12-3/TRBV12-4|-
CASSFPGETQYF
TGTGCCAGCAGTTTTCCGGGGGAGACCCAGTACTTC
>TRBJ2-1|-|TRBV11-1|-
CASISPHSPFDEQFF
TGTGCCAGCATTTCTCCCCATTCCCCATTCGATGAGCAGTTCTTC
>TRBJ2-5|many|TRBV7-9|-
CASSHQETQYF
TGTGCCAGCAGCCACCAAGAGACCCAGTACTTC
>TRBJ2-5|-|TRBV3-1|TRBD2
CASSQAKAGGPGEQYF
TGTGCCAGCAGCCAAGCAAAAGCGGGAGGGCCTGGGGAGCAGTACTTC
>TRBJ2-3|-|TRBV7-9|-
CASSSRGWSLGTDTQYF
TGTGCCAGCAGCTCCAGGGGCTGGTCCCTTGGCACAGATACGCAGTATTTT
>TRBJ2-1|-|TRBV6-4|TRBD1
CASSDGTASYNEQFF
TGTGCCAGCAGTGACGGGACAGCCAGTTACAATGAGCAGTTCTTC
>TRBJ2-1|-|TRBV20-1|-
CSAVAGISYNEQFF
TGCAGTGCCGTCGCAGGAATATCCTACAATGAGCAGTTCTTC
>TRBJ2-1|few|TRBV29-1|-
CSVDRIYNEQFF
TGCAGCGTTGATAGAATCTACAATGAGCAGTTCTTC
>TRBJ2-3|few|TRBV5-1|-
CTSSYRGGTTPSTDTQYF
TGCACCAGCAGCTACCGAGGAGGGACAACCCCTAGCACAGATACGCAGTATTTT
>TRBJ2-7|few|TRBV15|-
CATSRDGGLDEQYF
TGTGCCACCAGCAGAGATGGGGGTCTTGACGAGCAGTACTTC
>TRBJ2-3|-|TRBV27|TRBD2
CASSSWTSGGASTDTQYF
TGTGCCAGCAGTTCCTGGACTAGCGGGGGGGCTAGCACAGATACGCAGTATTTT
>TRBJ2-7|-|TRBV6-5|-
CASSYSDSTDEQYF
TGTGCCAGCAGTTACTCAGACAGTACCGACGAGCAGTACTTC
>TRBJ2-7|-|TRBV6-5|TRBD2
CANSLSSGSLEQYF
TGTGCCAACAGCCTTTCTAGCGGGAGTCTCGAGCAGTACTTC
>TRBJ2-7|-|TRBV9|-
CASSVGKTTYEQYF
TGTGCCAGCAGCGTAGGGAAGACCACCTACGAGCAGTACTTC
>TRBJ1-2|few|TRBV10-3|TRBD1
CAISESGTGGYYGYTF
TGTGCCATCAGTGAGTCCGGGACAGGGGGATACTATGGCTACACCTTC
>TRBJ2-7|once|TRBV20-1|TRBD2
CSALAGLAIYEQYF
TGCAGTGCCCTCGCGGGACTAGCGATCTACGAGCAGTACTTC
>TRBJ1-6|many|TRBV20-1|-
CSARDGTDGSPLHF
TGCAGTGCTAGAGATGGAACAGATGGCTCACCCCTCCACTTT
>TRBJ2-7|-|TRBV5-1|-
CASSPSAGTYEQYF
TGCGCCAGCAGCCCCTCGGCGGGGACCTACGAGCAGTACTTC
>TRBJ2-1|few|TRBV4-1|-
CASSQARGGGHNEQFF
TGCGCCAGCAGCCAAGCTCGAGGGGGGGGGCACAATGAGCAGTTCTTC
>TRBJ2-7|-|TRBV29-1|-
CSVVSHSPSYEQYF
TGCAGCGTTGTCAGTCATTCTCCCTCCTACGAGCAGTACTTC
>TRBJ1-5|-|TRBV6-6|-
CASSYNRDSNQPQHF
TGTGCCAGCAGTTACAACCGGGACAGCAATCAGCCCCAGCATTTT
>TRBJ2-3|-|TRBV20-1|-
CSARGDPLGGLDTQYF
TGCAGTGCTAGGGGGGATCCGCTAGGGGGTCTAGATACGCAGTATTTT
>TRBJ1-2|few|TRBV7-2|-
CASSLQGFGYGYTF
TGTGCCAGCAGCTTACAGGGTTTCGGCTATGGCTACACCTTC
>TRBJ1-2|-|TRBV6-5|TRBD1
CASSGPGTGGDGYTF
TGTGCCAGCAGTGGACCCGGGACAGGGGGGGATGGCTACACCTTC
>TRBJ2-3|-|TRBV20-1|-
CSARSPGNGDTQYF
TGCAGTGCTAGATCCCCCGGAAATGGAGATACGCAGTATTTT
>TRBJ1-2|-|TRBV3-1|-
CASSQDLRNYGYTF
TGTGCCAGCAGCCAAGATTTAAGGAACTATGGCTACACCTTC
>TRBJ2-6|few|TRBV6-5|-
CASGRDSGANVLTF
TGTGCCAGCGGGCGAGACTCTGGGGCCAACGTCCTGACTTTC
>TRBJ1-2|-|TRBV5-5|-
CAPSGYGYTF
TGTGCCCCCTCCGGGTATGGCTACACCTTC
>TRBJ1-1|-|TRBV18|TRBD1
CASSLAGTGSRVVEAFF
TGTGCCAGCTCCCTCGCCGGGACAGGGTCACGAGTGGTCGAAGCTTTCTTT
>TRBJ1-5|-|TRBV5-1|TRBD1
CASSQGGGKPQHF
TGCGCCAGCAGCCAGGGGGGGGGAAAGCCCCAGCATTTT
>TRBJ1-2|-|TRBV5-5|-
CASSLVTERGGYTF
TGTGCCAGCAGCTTGGTAACAGAAAGGGGCGGCTACACCTTC
>TRBJ2-1|few|TRBV6-6|-
CASSTGTSAYNEQFF
TGTGCCAGCAGTACTGGGACTTCTGCCTACAATGAGCAGTTCTTC